These T cell receptor beta chains were read from a single sample in a study of blood T cell repertoires in COVID-19. Only in-frame clones appear in the TCRdb table, and some are missing; sequencing was by immunoSEQ multiplex PCR. The sample lists some 90,000 clones; 86% were seen once. Sequences were obtained from peripheral blood. All receptors come from a woman of 80 years or more with acute or convalescent COVID-19. The CDR3 runs from the conserved cysteine through the conserved F or W. The order of the fields is clone size, V gene, D gene, J gene, CDR3 DNA, CDR3 protein. A D gene is named only where the DNA matches it firmly. Clone size is given for some rows only: seen once, a few or many times, or a class if the clone is expanded.

abundance: .
v_gene: TRBV30
d_gene: TRBD1
j_gene: TRBJ1-6
CDR3nt: TGTGCCTGGACGGACAGGGGTGATTCACCCCTCCACTTT
CDR3aa: CAWTDRGDSPLHF

abundance: .
v_gene: TRBV6-5
d_gene: TRBD1
j_gene: TRBJ1-4
CDR3nt: TGTGCCAGCACCCGAGAGACAGGGCATGGCGAAAAACTGTTTTTT
CDR3aa: CASTRETGHGEKLFF

abundance: .
v_gene: TRBV2
d_gene: TRBD1
j_gene: TRBJ1-6
CDR3nt: TGTGCCAGCACCTGGGGACAGGGGATCAATTCACCCCTCCACTTT
CDR3aa: CASTWGQGINSPLHF

abundance: .
v_gene: TRBV19
d_gene: .
j_gene: TRBJ1-5
CDR3nt: TGTGCCAGTAACGGAGGGAAGAGCAATCAGCCCCAGCATTTT
CDR3aa: CASNGGKSNQPQHF

abundance: .
v_gene: TRBV6-5
d_gene: TRBD1
j_gene: TRBJ1-1
CDR3nt: TGTGCCAGCAGGAGGGGGACAGCGAACACTGAAGCTTTCTTT
CDR3aa: CASRRGTANTEAFF

abundance: .
v_gene: TRBV6-5
d_gene: .
j_gene: TRBJ1-1
CDR3nt: TGTGCCAGCAGTCAGGGAGGGGTCTTTAAAGCTTTCTTT
CDR3aa: CASSQGGVFKAFF

abundance: .
v_gene: TRBV7-8
d_gene: .
j_gene: TRBJ1-5
CDR3nt: TGTGCCAGCAGCTTAGCGGCCAATAGCAATCAGCCCCAGCATTTT
CDR3aa: CASSLAANSNQPQHF

abundance: .
v_gene: TRBV5-4
d_gene: TRBD1
j_gene: TRBJ2-7
CDR3nt: TGTGCCAGCAGTTACGGACAGGGCAGCTCCTACGAGCAGTACTTC
CDR3aa: CASSYGQGSSYEQYF

abundance: .
v_gene: TRBV6-5
d_gene: .
j_gene: TRBJ1-6
CDR3nt: TGTGCCAGCAGGGCCGGGGAGGTCTCACCCCTCCACTTT
CDR3aa: CASRAGEVSPLHF

abundance: .
v_gene: TRBV5-1
d_gene: .
j_gene: TRBJ2-2
CDR3nt: TGCGCCAGCAGCTTAACTCCGAGCACCGGGGAGCTGTTTTTT
CDR3aa: CASSLTPSTGELFF

abundance: .
v_gene: TRBV7-6
d_gene: .
j_gene: TRBJ2-2
CDR3nt: TGTGCCAGCAGAACGGGGTGGACCGGGGAGCTGTTTTTT
CDR3aa: CASRTGWTGELFF

abundance: once
v_gene: TRBV6-5
d_gene: .
j_gene: TRBJ1-1
CDR3nt: TGTGCCAGCTTCCGGGACACTGAAGCTTTCTTT
CDR3aa: CASFRDTEAFF

abundance: .
v_gene: TRBV2
d_gene: .
j_gene: TRBJ1-3
CDR3nt: TGTGCCAGCGCTCAGGGTCGGCAAGGAAACACCATATATTTT
CDR3aa: CASAQGRQGNTIYF

abundance: .
v_gene: TRBV5-1
d_gene: .
j_gene: TRBJ1-1
CDR3nt: TGCGCCAGCAGCTTAGGAGGGAACACTGAAGCTTTCTTT
CDR3aa: CASSLGGNTEAFF

abundance: .
v_gene: TRBV6-5
d_gene: TRBD1
j_gene: TRBJ1-1
CDR3nt: TGTGCCAGCAGGACAGGGTCGCCCCCCAACACTGAAGCTTTCTTT
CDR3aa: CASRTGSPPNTEAFF

abundance: .
v_gene: TRBV6-5
d_gene: TRBD2
j_gene: TRBJ2-3
CDR3nt: TGTGCCAGCAGACACGGACTAGCGGGGGAGGATACGCAGTATTTT
CDR3aa: CASRHGLAGEDTQYF

abundance: .
v_gene: TRBV19
d_gene: TRBD1
j_gene: TRBJ2-2
CDR3nt: TGTGCCAGTAGTACCCCACAGGGGTTCGCGAACACCGGGGAGCTGTTTTTT
CDR3aa: CASSTPQGFANTGELFF